The 30 T cell receptor beta chains listed next were all sequenced from one sample in a study of early T cells in non-severe SARS-CoV-2 infection. TCRdb processed the 5' RACE reads anew with MiXCR; each CDR3 protein has one entry. The table lists fewer than 65,000 distinct CDR3 sequences, about 6% of them singletons. Sample: whole blood, taken at baseline. The receptors shown here come from an adult who was a healthcare worker with PCR-confirmed SARS-CoV-2 infection or an uninfected control (not recorded which).

V gene TRBV5-1 combines with J gene TRBJ2-3; D may be TRBD1 (5 bases). The CDR3 has 15 amino acids. Germline V gene lookup returns CDR1 SGHRS and CDR2 YFSETQ. The ends were cut back, 0 bases at V and 4 bases at J, with 12 bases in the middle. The CDR3 region is CASSLDQGSADTQYF. CDR3 DNA: TGCGCCAGCAGCTTGGACCAGGGCTCGGCAGATACGCAGTATTTT.

This clonotype has at least ten counts. The genes are TRBV27 and TRBJ1-3; no reliable D call. CDR3 length: 11 residues. Germline loops: CDR1 MNHEY, CDR2 SMNVEV (reference sequence). The CDR3 loop reads CDLIFNGTIYF. CDR3 nucleotides: TGTGACCTAATATTTAATGGCACCATATATTTT.

There are many counts of this clonotype. The chain combines TRBV12-3 or TRBV12-4 with TRBJ1-2, with TRBD1 identical over 8 bases. The CDR3 runs 14 residues. V shed 6 bases and J 6 bases; nucleotides not matched to a gene: 9. The CDR3, as DNA: TGTGCCAGCAGAGCTCAGGGGGCCAACCATGGCTACACCTTC. This gives the protein CASRAQGANHGYTF.

By its share, this clonotype is large. V usage is TRBV20-1 and J usage is TRBJ2-3, with 11 bases aligning to TRBD2. V trimming: 6 bases; J trimming: 2 bases; junction bases outside the gene matches: 10. This CDR3 has 16 residues. Per the germline V gene, CDR1 is DFQATT and CDR2 is SNEGSKA (reference sequence). The CDR3 DNA reads TGCAGTGCCCACACTAGCGGGGGTGGGATCACAGATACGCAGTATTTT. Its protein is CSAHTSGGGITDTQYF.

This clonotype was seen a few times. V and J are TRBV12-3 or TRBV12-4 and TRBJ1-3; D is possibly TRBD1 (6 bases). The V end lost 8 bases, the J end lost 0 bases, and 20 bases lay between the germline ends. The CDR3 has 17 amino acids. The CDR3 sequence: CASAPPGQVISGNTIYF. The CDR3 DNA reads TGTGCCAGCGCTCCTCCGGGACAAGTTATCTCTGGAAACACCATATATTTT.

This clonotype has a count of ten or more. This chain links TRBV9 with TRBJ1-4; D perhaps matches TRBD1 (5 bases). The germline CDR1 and CDR2 sequences are SGDLS and YYNGEE. CDR3 size: 15 residues. The V end was cut by 4 bases, the J end by 0 bases, with 10 bases between. In nucleotides, the CDR3 is TGTGCCAGCAGCCCGGGGGGGACAACTAATGAAAAACTGTTTTTT. Encoded protein: CASSPGGTTNEKLFF.

This clonotype was picked up many times. The chain recombines TRBV20-1 with TRBJ2-5, with D possibly TRBD1 on 5 matching bases. The V end lost 6 bases, the J end lost 5 bases, and 16 bases lay between the germline ends. The CDR3 is 13 residues long. The germline V gene encodes CDR1 DFQATT and CDR2 SNEGSKA (reference sequence). DNA for the CDR3: TGCAGTGCGACGGACAATGCGTACGAGACCCAGTACTTC. Its protein product is CSATDNAYETQYF.

The table lists this clonotype with many counts. The chain uses TRBV12-5 and TRBJ2-1, with 10 bases fitting TRBD2. The V gene end was trimmed by 2 bases and the J gene end by 3 bases; junction bases not matched to a gene: 1. This CDR3 is 15 amino acids long. Germline V gene lookup returns CDR1 LGHNT and CDR2 FRNRAP. The CDR3 DNA follows: TGTGCTAGTGGTTTGACTAGCGGGAACTACAATGAGCAGTTCTTC. It codes for CASGLTSGNYNEQFF.

This clonotype occurred many times. J is TRBJ1-1 and V is TRBV5-1; possible D gene TRBD1, 6 bases. Germline V gene data show CDR1 as SGHRS and CDR2 as YFSETQ. V was pared by 5 bases and J by 2 bases, with 13 bases between. The CDR3 runs 14 residues. This CDR3 reads CASRDGGINTEAFF. DNA for the CDR3: TGCGCCAGCAGGGATGGGGGCATCAACACTGAAGCTTTCTTT.

The CDR3 nucleotides are TGCGCCAGCAGCCATTACAATGAGCAGTTCTTC. It translates to CASSHYNEQFF. This chain joins TRBV4-1 and TRBJ2-1; D unresolved. Germline CDR1 and CDR2: MGHRA and YSYEKL. Trimming stripped 3 bases from V and 4 bases from J, with 1 base between. CDR3 length: 11 amino acids.

This clonotype was seen repeatedly, ten times or more. The chain links TRBV28 to TRBJ1-2, with TRBD1 matching 8 bases. The CDR3 loop spans 13 amino acids. J gave up 7 bases and V 7 bases, and 8 bases lay outside the gene matches. Germline V lookup: CDR1 MDHEN, CDR2 SYDVKM. The DNA of the CDR3 is TGTGCCAGCACCACGGACAGGGCGGCTGGCTACACCTTC. Residues: CASTTDRAAGYTF.

This clonotype was seen ten or more times. The chain links TRBV7-8 to TRBJ1-2; maybe TRBD1 (5 bases). The germline gives CDR1 SGHVS, CDR2 FQNEAQ. Trimming took 1 base from V and 4 from J, leaving 10 bases between them. This CDR3 region has 14 residues. Here the CDR3 DNA reads TGTGCCAGCAGCTTAGGTGGGACTTCCTATGGCTACACCTTC. Its translation: CASSLGGTSYGYTF.

This clonotype was found many times. The chain employs TRBV20-1 and TRBJ1-6; maybe TRBD1 (5 bases). The CDR3 loop spans 13 amino acids. The V gene's germline CDR1 is DFQATT and CDR2 SNEGSKA (reference sequence). V lost 3 bases and J lost 10, with 13 bases in between. The CDR3 nucleotides read TGCAGTGCTAGGCCCGGGGGAGTCTCACCCCTCCACTTT. It encodes CSARPGGVSPLHF.

The gene calls are TRBV28 and TRBJ2-1, with D tentatively TRBD2 (5 bases). This CDR3 is 16 amino acids long. Germline assignment: CDR1 MDHEN and CDR2 SYDVKM. V dropped 3 bases and J dropped 2 bases, with 14 bases sitting between them. The CDR3 coding sequence is TGTGCCAGCAGTTTCCTAGCAATATACCCCTACAATGAGCAGTTCTTC. Translating gives CASSFLAIYPYNEQFF.

In this sample, this clonotype turned up many times. The chain combines TRBV3-1 with TRBJ2-3; D is possibly TRBD2 (6 bases). CDR3 length: 16 residues. Germline V CDR1 and CDR2: LGHDT, YNNKEL (reference sequence). With 4 bases removed from V and 3 bases from J, the gap between germline ends came to 17 bases. The CDR3 DNA follows: TGTGCCAGCAGCCTCTGGACTACCACTGAAACAGATACGCAGTATTTT. It translates to CASSLWTTTETDTQYF.

This clonotype came up a few times. The chain recombines TRBV6-5 with TRBJ1-4; unclear D gene. Between the trimmed V and J ends, which lost 5 bases and 2 bases, there was a span of 9 bases. This CDR3 contains 14 residues. The germline V gene encodes CDR1 MNHEY and CDR2 SVGAGI. CDR3 DNA sequence: TGTGCCAGCAGTGGTGTAGCGACTAATGAAAAACTGTTTTTT. The encoded protein is CASSGVATNEKLFF.

This clonotype was counted between two and nine times. The rearrangement joins TRBV20-1 to TRBJ2-2, with D hard to call. This CDR3 is 13 amino acids long. The V gene's germline CDR1 is DFQATT and CDR2 SNEGSKA (reference sequence). V lost 8 bases to trimming and J lost 0 bases, with 10 bases between them. CDR3 nucleotide sequence: TGCAGTCCCCGACACCCGAACACCGGGGAGCTGTTTTTT. This codes for CSPRHPNTGELFF.

This clonotype has ten or more counts. The gene calls are TRBV4-1 and TRBJ2-1; 16 bases align to TRBD2. This CDR3 contains 19 residues. V trimming: 4 bases; J trimming: 0 bases; junction bases outside the gene matches: 6. Germline loops: CDR1 MGHRA, CDR2 YSYEKL. The CDR3 region is CASSPQGLAGGPSYNEQFF. The CDR3, as DNA: TGCGCCAGCAGCCCACAGGGACTAGCGGGAGGGCCCTCCTACAATGAGCAGTTCTTC.

This clonotype showed up many times. The chain carries TRBV5-1 and TRBJ2-7; 9 bases are a match to TRBD2. Germline V gene sequence: CDR1 SGHRS, CDR2 YFSETQ. V was pared by 4 bases and J by 2 bases, with 7 bases of the junction left unmatched. The CDR3 runs to 15 residues. The DNA for the CDR3 is TGCGCCAGCAGCGACACTAGCGGGTCTCCCTACGAGCAGTACTTC. Its protein is CASSDTSGSPYEQYF.

This clonotype occurred many times. The gene calls are TRBV11-2 and TRBJ2-1; the D gene is possibly TRBD2 (5 bases). The CDR3 totals 15 residues. V was clipped by 2 bases and J by 1 base, with 9 bases between them. Germline CDR1 is SGHAT and CDR2 is FQNNGV. The CDR3 DNA is TGTGCCAGCAGCTTAACTAGTTTATCCTACAATGAGCAGTTCTTC. Translated, it gives CASSLTSLSYNEQFF.

This clonotype was counted ten times or more. This chain connects TRBV28 to TRBJ2-7; 11 bases agree with TRBD2. This CDR3 spans 14 amino acids. From germline, CDR1 is MDHEN and CDR2 SYDVKM. Trimming removed 8 bases from V and 0 bases from J; junction bases left unmatched: 3. In DNA form, the CDR3 reads TGTGCCAGCCGGACTAGCGGGTCCTCCTACGAGCAGTACTTC. Translation gives CASRTSGSSYEQYF.

This clonotype was detected only a few times. V usage is TRBV2 and J usage is TRBJ2-3; TRBD2 might be the D (6 bases). The CDR3 covers 14 residues. V gave up 7 bases and J gave up 3 bases, with 14 bases separating them. In germline, CDR1 is SNHLY, CDR2 FYNNEI. The DNA of the CDR3 is TGTGCCAGCAACTCACTAGCTGTAACAGATACGCAGTATTTT. Translating gives CASNSLAVTDTQYF. The entire variable domain, with the rest obtained from reference TRBV2 and TRBJ2-3, is as follows: EPEVTQTPSHQVTQMGQEVILRCVPISNHLYFYWYRQILGQKVEFLVSFYNNEISEKSEIFDDQFSVERPDGSNFTLKIRSTKLEDSAMYFCASNSLAVTDTQYFGPGTRLTVL.

This clonotype was found many times. The chain recombines TRBV11-1 with TRBJ2-1, with D possibly being TRBD2 (5 bases). In germline, CDR1 is SGHAT, CDR2 FQDESV (reference sequence). CDR3 length: 15 amino acids. Trimming left V 2 bases short and J 6 bases short, with 14 bases between. CDR3 in amino acids: CASSLRFGITNEQFF. In DNA form, the CDR3 reads TGTGCCAGCAGCTTAAGGTTCGGGATAACCAATGAGCAGTTCTTC.

The table lists this clonotype with many counts. The chain uses TRBV28 and TRBJ2-7, with 8 nucleotides matching TRBD2. The CDR3 covers 15 residues. V shed 4 bases, J shed 0 bases, and the junction held 5 bases outside the gene matches. Germline values: CDR1 MDHEN, CDR2 SYDVKM. CDR3 region: CASSSYSGDSYEQYF. The CDR3 DNA sequence: TGTGCCAGCAGTTCTTATAGCGGGGACTCCTACGAGCAGTACTTC.

This clonotype was recorded a few times. The chain recombines TRBV27 with TRBJ2-1; D is unclear. V shed 5 bases and J shed 6 bases, with 20 bases lying between them. CDR1 and CDR2 from the germline V gene are MNHEY and SMNVEV (reference sequence). The CDR3 totals 16 residues. The CDR3 sequence: CASSPLLADGVNEQFF. CDR3 in DNA: TGTGCCAGCAGTCCCCTGCTCGCGGATGGGGTCAATGAGCAGTTCTTC.

The sample holds many counts of this clonotype. The chain joins TRBV4-2 to TRBJ1-3, with no clear D. This CDR3 contains 15 residues. Trimming removed 1 base from V and 6 bases from J, with 13 bases in between. CDR1 and CDR2 (germline): LGHNA, YNFKEQ. The CDR3 reads CASSQGRSDKNTIYF. CDR3 sequence (DNA): TGTGCCAGCAGCCAAGGCAGGAGTGATAAAAACACCATATATTTT.

This clonotype was detected many times. The rearrangement uses TRBV11-2 and TRBJ1-6, with TRBD1 matching over 9 bases. Trimming cost V 5 bases and J 2 bases; bases outside gene matches: 4. There are 16 residues in the CDR3. Germline V gene sequence: CDR1 SGHAT, CDR2 FQNNGV. The CDR3 is CASSARQGAYNSPLHF. The CDR3 DNA follows: TGTGCCAGCAGCGCAAGACAGGGGGCCTATAATTCACCCCTCCACTTT.

A few counts support this clonotype. V usage is TRBV29-1 and J usage is TRBJ1-2; D is possibly TRBD1 (5 bases). Between the trimmed V and J ends, which lost 7 bases and 6 bases, there was a span of 15 bases. CDR3 size: 12 residues. The germline CDR1 and CDR2 sequences are SQVTM and ANQGSEA. The CDR3 sequence: CSGAVGADGYTF. The DNA for the CDR3 is TGCAGCGGTGCGGTTGGGGCGGATGGCTACACCTTC.

This clonotype showed up just a few times. The rearrangement uses TRBV9 and TRBJ2-2; D is possibly TRBD1 or TRBD2 (6 bases each). The CDR3 is 14 amino acids. V was clipped by 0 bases and J by 7 bases, with 10 bases between them. The V gene's germline CDR1 is SGDLS and CDR2 YYNGEE. The CDR3 here is CASSVDRGRGELFF. As DNA, the CDR3 is TGTGCCAGCAGCGTAGATCGGGGGCGCGGGGAGCTGTTTTTT. Supplemented by reference TRBV9 and TRBJ2-2, the full variable domain reads DSGVTQTPKHLITATGQRVTLRCSPRSGDLSVYWYQQSLDQGLQFLIQYYNGEERAKGNILERFSAQQFPDLHSELNLSSLELGDSALYFCASSVDRGRGELFFGEGSRLTVL.

This clonotype was picked up a small number of times. The chain is built from TRBV5-1 and TRBJ2-7; tentatively, D is TRBD1 (6 bases). Trimming shortened V by 1 base and J by 7 bases, and 15 bases separated the two germline ends. Germline-derived CDR1 and CDR2 are SGHRS and YFSETQ. The CDR3 spans 14 residues. CDR3 sequence: CASSLRTEPLEQYF. CDR3 coding DNA: TGCGCCAGCAGCTTGAGGACAGAGCCTTTGGAGCAGTACTTC.